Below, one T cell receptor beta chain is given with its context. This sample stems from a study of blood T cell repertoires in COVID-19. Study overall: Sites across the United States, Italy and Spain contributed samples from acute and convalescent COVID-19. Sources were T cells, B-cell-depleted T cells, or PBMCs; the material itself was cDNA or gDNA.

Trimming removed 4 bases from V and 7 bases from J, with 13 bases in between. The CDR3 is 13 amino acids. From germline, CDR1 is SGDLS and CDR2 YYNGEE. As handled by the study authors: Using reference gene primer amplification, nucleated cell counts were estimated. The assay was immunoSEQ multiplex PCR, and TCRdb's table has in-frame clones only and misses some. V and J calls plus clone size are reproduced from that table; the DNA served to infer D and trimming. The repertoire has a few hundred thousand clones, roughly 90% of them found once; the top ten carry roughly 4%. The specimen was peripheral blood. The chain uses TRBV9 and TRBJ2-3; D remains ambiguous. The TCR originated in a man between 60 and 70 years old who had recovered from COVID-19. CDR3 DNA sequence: TGTGCCAGCAGCCAGTATAGCTACCATACGCAGTATTTT. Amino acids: CASSQYSYHTQYF.